These 28 T cell receptor beta chains came from one sample sequenced in a study of cytomegalovirus exposure and HLA in healthy donors (dated by TCRdb to the late 2010s). The library was built by means of the immunoSEQ multiplex PCR assay. A mixture of 60 forward primers for TCR Vbeta segments and 13 reverse primers for TCR Jbeta segments was used in the multiplex PCR. TCRdb's version of the immuneACCESS table is confined to in-frame rearrangements and falls short of the full clone set. An unresolved V gene accounts for under half of the shortfall where checked; the remainder is of unknown origin. This sample gives around 160,000 clones in total; 80% to 90% of them show up just once. The ten largest clones represent almost 9.5% of the sample. Sample: PBMCs. The receptors originated from a man aged 18 to 30 in good health and CMV-seropositive.

This clone appeared once. The chain recombines TRBV14 with TRBJ2-7, with 7 bases fitting TRBD1. V lost 3 bases and J lost 3; bases outside the gene matches: 14. Germline V CDR1 and CDR2: SGHDN, FVKESK. The CDR3 has 17 amino acids. The CDR3, as DNA: TGTGCCAGCAGCCATAATGGGCCGGGACAGAAAAACTACGAGCAGTACTTC. This codes for CASSHNGPGQKNYEQYF.

The rearrangement joins TRBV7-8 to TRBJ2-5; TRBD1 is a possible D gene (6 bases). Germline loops: CDR1 SGHVS, CDR2 FQNEAQ. The V end lost 5 bases, the J end lost 3 bases, and 10 bases lay between the germline ends. The length of the CDR3 is 13 residues. The CDR3 reads CASSLRTEETQYF. The CDR3 DNA reads as TGTGCCAGCAGCCTTAGGACAGAAGAGACCCAGTACTTC. The whole variable domain, filled in from reference TRBV7-8 and TRBJ2-5, reads GAGVSQSPRYKVAKRGQDVALRCDPISGHVSLFWYQQALGQGPEFLTYFQNEAQLDKSGLPSDRFFAERPEGSVSTLKIQRTQQEDSAVYLCASSLRTEETQYFGPGTRLLVL.

The chain combines TRBV6-1 with TRBJ1-2; no definite D call. The CDR3 covers 13 residues. The germline gives CDR1 MNHNS, CDR2 SASEGT. V was shortened by 0 bases and J by 5 bases, with 7 bases between the two germline ends. The CDR3 region is CASSEAGRYGYTF. The CDR3 DNA follows: TGTGCCAGCAGTGAAGCAGGGAGATATGGCTACACCTTC.

The rearrangement links TRBV5-1 to TRBJ2-3; TRBD1 is a possible D gene (6 bases). Trimming took off 4 bases at V and 6 bases at J, with 21 bases between the two ends. The CDR3 extends over 16 amino acids. CDR1 is SGHRS, CDR2 YFSETQ, per germline. CDR3 sequence (DNA): TGCGCCAGCAGCCCTGGTGGGGGCGCGGGCAGTGATACGCAGTATTTT. Amino acid sequence: CASSPGGGAGSDTQYF.

The chain has TRBV7-9 and TRBJ2-5; TRBD1 is a possible D gene (6 bases). The germline gives CDR1 SEHNR, CDR2 FQNEAQ (reference sequence). V lost 2 bases, J lost 5 bases, and 12 bases lay in between. The CDR3 spans 14 residues. The CDR3 DNA follows: TGTGCCAGCAGCTTATTACCAGGGGTGGAGACCCAGTACTTC. Protein product: CASSLLPGVETQYF. Based on the CDR3 plus reference TRBV7-9 and TRBJ2-5, the full variable domain is DTGVSQNPRHKITKRGQNVTFRCDPISEHNRLYWYRQTLGQGPEFLTYFQNEAQLEKSRLLSDRFSAERPKGSFSTLEIQRTEQGDSAMYLCASSLLPGVETQYFGPGTRLLVL.

V usage is TRBV19 and J usage is TRBJ2-5; tentatively, D is TRBD1 (5 bases). Germline loops: CDR1 LNHDA, CDR2 SQIVND (reference sequence). This CDR3 has 11 residues. The ends were cut back, 9 bases at V and 5 bases at J, with 10 bases in the middle. The CDR3 protein is CASARAETQYF. In DNA, the CDR3 is TGTGCCAGCGCCAGGGCGGAGACCCAGTACTTC.

The chain is built from TRBV7-6 and TRBJ2-1; TRBD2 agrees at 8 bases. CDR1 SGHVS and CDR2 FNYEAQ come from the germline V gene. This CDR3 spans 16 amino acids. J was trimmed by 7 bases and V by 2 bases; bases with no gene match: 10. CDR3 coding DNA: TGTGCCAGCAGCTTATACCCCCGGGGGGGTTGGAATGAGCAGTTCTTC. It translates to CASSLYPRGGWNEQFF.

V is TRBV4-1 and J is TRBJ2-1; TRBD2 is a possible D gene (6 bases). Germline V lookup: CDR1 MGHRA, CDR2 YSYEKL. This CDR3 spans 14 amino acids. V was trimmed by 1 base and J by 5 bases, leaving 9 bases between them. The CDR3 is CASSQVQRDNEQFF. CDR3 DNA sequence: TGCGCCAGCAGCCAAGTCCAGCGGGACAATGAGCAGTTCTTC.

The V gene is TRBV7-3, the J gene TRBJ2-5; TRBD1 aligns across 8 bases. V lost 5 bases and J lost 2; bases outside the gene matches: 4. In germline, CDR1 is SGHTA, CDR2 FQGTGA. CDR3 length equals 14 residues. The CDR3 bases are TGTGCCAGCAGCCAAGACAGGGGTCAAGAGACCCAGTACTTC. It specifies CASSQDRGQETQYF.

CDR3 DNA sequence: TGTGCCAGCGGGGAGAGCCGGCCGGGGACCCAGTACTTC. Its protein product is CASGESRPGTQYF. The chain carries TRBV6-6 and TRBJ2-5; D is possibly TRBD2 (5 bases). V was trimmed by 8 bases and J by 7 bases, leaving 17 bases between them. The V gene's germline CDR1 is MNHNY and CDR2 SVGAGI (reference sequence). The CDR3 extends over 13 amino acids.

This chain uses TRBV2 with TRBJ1-2; a possible D gene is TRBD1 (5 bases). V dropped 2 bases and J dropped 8 bases, with 12 bases sitting between them. This CDR3 region has 13 residues. Per the germline V gene, CDR1 is SNHLY and CDR2 is FYNNEI. The CDR3 nucleotides are TGTGCCAGCAGTGAATCAGGGAACCTAGGCTACACCTTC. It encodes CASSESGNLGYTF.

This clone occurred once. V is TRBV29-1 and J is TRBJ2-7, with D possibly being TRBD1 (5 bases). This CDR3 has 14 amino acids. V lost 3 bases and J 0 bases, leaving 12 bases between the germline ends. Germline V CDR1 and CDR2: SQVTM, ANQGSEA. CDR3 sequence: CSVEADSSSYEQYF. Here the CDR3 DNA reads TGCAGCGTTGAGGCTGACAGCAGCTCCTACGAGCAGTACTTC.

The chain has TRBV9 and TRBJ2-3; TRBD2 agrees at 9 bases. CDR1 SGDLS and CDR2 YYNGEE come from the germline V gene. The CDR3 runs 15 residues. The V gene end was trimmed by 4 bases and the J gene end by 4 bases; junction bases not matched to a gene: 7. CDR3 sequence reads: CASSSSGGGADTQYF. In DNA form, the CDR3 reads TGTGCCAGCAGCAGTAGCGGGGGAGGGGCAGATACGCAGTATTTT.

This chain links TRBV5-1 with TRBJ2-3, with 9 bases matching TRBD1. J gave up 0 bases and V 3 bases, and 8 bases lay outside the gene matches. Germline CDR1 is SGHRS and CDR2 is YFSETQ. The CDR3 totals 17 residues. CDR3 in amino acids: CASSSRQGETSTDTQYF. The CDR3, as DNA: TGCGCCAGCAGCTCTAGACAGGGGGAAACTAGCACAGATACGCAGTATTTT.

The chain joins TRBV5-4 to TRBJ1-1; 11 nucleotides match TRBD1. From germline, CDR1 is SGHNT and CDR2 YYREEE (reference sequence). The J segment lost 1 base and the V segment lost 4 bases, leaving 3 bases of the junction unmatched. The length of the CDR3 is 15 residues. In DNA, the CDR3 is TGTGCCAGCAGCAGGACAGGGGGCGCGAACACTGAAGCTTTCTTT. Its translation: CASSRTGGANTEAFF.

The J gene is TRBJ2-2, the V gene TRBV7-2; possible D gene TRBD2, 7 bases. The V end lost 1 base, the J end lost 6 bases, and 9 bases lay between the germline ends. This CDR3 comprises 14 residues. From germline, CDR1 is SGHTA and CDR2 FQGNSA. This chain's CDR3 is CASSLGGGPGELFF. For the CDR3, the DNA is TGTGCCAGCAGCTTAGGGGGGGGGCCCGGGGAGCTGTTTTTT. Supplemented by reference TRBV7-2 and TRBJ2-2, the full variable domain reads GAGVSQSPSNKVTEKGKDVELRCDPISGHTALYWYRQSLGQGLEFLIYFQGNSAPDKSGLPSDRFSAERTGGSVSTLTIQRTQQEDSAVYLCASSLGGGPGELFFGEGSRLTVL.

This CDR3 reads CASSTKRHSTLHEQFF. CDR3 bases: TGTGCCAGCAGTACAAAAAGACACTCTACCCTCCATGAGCAGTTCTTC. The chain uses TRBV25-1 and TRBJ2-1; D is unclear. CDR3 size: 16 residues. V dropped 5 bases and J dropped 8 bases, with 22 bases sitting between them. The germline V gene encodes CDR1 MGHDK and CDR2 SYGVNS.

About this clone itself: Within the sample, other DNA sequences also encode this same CDR3. The V call is TRBV5-1, the J call TRBJ1-2, with 7 bases lining up with TRBD1. The CDR3 runs to 14 residues. V dropped 0 bases and J dropped 3; count of bases not matched to a gene: 2. Germline-derived CDR1 and CDR2 are SGHRS and YFSETQ. The CDR3 loop is CASSLGQGDYGYTF. CDR3 DNA sequence: TGCGCCAGCAGCTTGGGACAGGGAGACTATGGCTACACCTTC.

The rearrangement uses TRBV6-1 and TRBJ2-3, with TRBD1 identical over 7 bases. This CDR3 has 17 amino acids. With V trimmed by 4 bases and J by 4 bases, 14 bases remained unmatched. From germline, CDR1 is MNHNS and CDR2 SASEGT. The CDR3 DNA is TGTGCCAGCAGTGCGAACAGGGGAGCGCTGGGTGCAGATACGCAGTATTTT. Protein sequence: CASSANRGALGADTQYF.

This clone has only a few counts. As DNA, the CDR3 is TGTGCCAGTAGTAACAGGGAGTCTCATGAAAAACTGTTTTTT. Translated, it gives CASSNRESHEKLFF. V usage is TRBV19 and J usage is TRBJ1-4; D might be TRBD1 (6 bases). The V end lost 4 bases, the J end lost 6 bases, and 12 bases lay between the germline ends. This CDR3 region has 14 residues. Germline CDR1 and CDR2: LNHDA and SQIVND (reference sequence).

The rearrangement links TRBV7-6 to TRBJ2-1; 12 nucleotides agree with TRBD2. CDR1 is SGHVS and CDR2 is FNYEAQ in the germline V gene. The CDR3 runs to 17 residues. J was trimmed by 6 bases and V by 1 base; bases with no gene match: 7. In DNA form, the CDR3 reads TGTGCCAGCAGCTTAGGTCCTAGCGGGGGGGCCCTCAATGAGCAGTTCTTC. Its protein product is CASSLGPSGGALNEQFF.

V is TRBV27 and J is TRBJ2-2; no clear D gene. Trimming took 6 bases from V and 7 from J, leaving 12 bases between them. The germline CDR1 and CDR2 sequences are MNHEY and SMNVEV (reference sequence). This CDR3 is 13 amino acids long. The CDR3 reads CASSPLAVGELFF. In nucleotides, the CDR3 is TGTGCCAGCAGCCCATTGGCGGTCGGGGAGCTGTTTTTT.

The rearrangement uses TRBV6-5 and TRBJ1-2; TRBD1 agrees at 9 bases. V gave up 8 bases and J gave up 4 bases; unmatched junction bases: 8. CDR3 length: 14 residues. From germline, CDR1 is MNHEY and CDR2 SVGAGI. CDR3 residues: CASGTGGAGYGYTF. The CDR3 DNA is TGTGCCAGCGGAACAGGGGGCGCCGGCTATGGCTACACCTTC.

The J gene is TRBJ1-2, the V gene TRBV9, with 11 bases matching TRBD1. The CDR3 totals 16 residues. J gave up 2 bases and V 0 bases, and 3 bases lay outside the gene matches. The germline V gene has CDR1 SGDLS and CDR2 YYNGEE. The CDR3, as DNA: TGTGCCAGCAGCGTAGCGGGGGACAGGGGGAACTATGGCTACACCTTC. Amino acids: CASSVAGDRGNYGYTF.

The V and J genes are TRBV5-1 and TRBJ2-4; 8 nucleotides line up with TRBD1. The trim removed 5 bases at V and 0 bases at J, leaving 7 bases unmatched. CDR3 length: 16 residues. The germline CDR1 and CDR2 sequences are SGHRS and YFSETQ. In nucleotides, the CDR3 is TGCGCCAGCAGACCGGACAGGGTCCTAGCCAAAAACATTCAGTACTTC. Translated: CASRPDRVLAKNIQYF. The full variable domain, in which reference TRBV5-1 and TRBJ2-4 provide the parts outside the CDR3, is KAGVTQTPRYLIKTRGQQVTLSCSPISGHRSVSWYQQTPGQGLQFLFEYFSETQRNKGNFPGRFSGRQFSNSRSEMNVSTLELGDSALYLCASRPDRVLAKNIQYFGAGTRLSVL.

This sequence joins TRBV19 and TRBJ1-2; no reliable D call. This CDR3 spans 13 amino acids. The germline CDR1 and CDR2 sequences are LNHDA and SQIVND (reference sequence). V shed 0 bases and J shed 4 bases, with 6 bases lying between them. The CDR3 sequence: CASSIDNFYGYTF. The CDR3 coding sequence is TGTGCCAGTAGTATAGACAATTTCTATGGCTACACCTTC.

This sequence joins TRBV18 and TRBJ1-5, with D tentatively TRBD1 (6 bases). V dropped 3 bases and J dropped 4 bases, with 16 bases sitting between them. The CDR3 spans 16 residues. In germline, CDR1 is KGHSH, CDR2 LQKENI. Here the CDR3 reads CASSPRGATSNQPQHF. As DNA, the CDR3 is TGTGCCAGCTCACCCCGGGGGGCGACTTCAAATCAGCCCCAGCATTTT.

The chain employs TRBV19 and TRBJ2-7; perhaps TRBD2 as D (7 bases). CDR1 is LNHDA, CDR2 SQIVND, per germline (reference sequence). Trimming left V 6 bases short and J 5 bases short, with 23 bases between. The CDR3 spans 16 residues. The CDR3 DNA sequence: TGTGCCAGTAGATCATCATATCCGGGGGGCTCTGACGAGCAGTACTTC. Its translation is CASRSSYPGGSDEQYF.